This TCR beta chain appears in the sequencing data of a study of metastatic and nonmetastatic thyroid tumors. V lost 1 base to trimming and J lost 1 base, with 4 bases between them. Germline V CDR1 and CDR2: LNHNV, YYDKDF (reference sequence). The CDR3 has 14 amino acids. This clone was seen many times. From the PCR reads, TCRdb re-called clones with MiXCR. The data contain about 22,000 clones, around 23% of them singletons. Patients had received no treatment of any kind before thyroid surgery. Sequenced: blood. The clonotype originates from a male donor with papillary thyroid cancer or a benign thyroid nodule (not recorded which). Some clones in this sample may be carry-over from other donors' samples. The gene calls are TRBV15 and TRBJ2-2; D ambiguous. The CDR3 loop is CATSRVQNTGELFF. In DNA form, the CDR3 reads TGTGCCACCAGCAGAGTACAGAACACCGGGGAGCTGTTTTTT.